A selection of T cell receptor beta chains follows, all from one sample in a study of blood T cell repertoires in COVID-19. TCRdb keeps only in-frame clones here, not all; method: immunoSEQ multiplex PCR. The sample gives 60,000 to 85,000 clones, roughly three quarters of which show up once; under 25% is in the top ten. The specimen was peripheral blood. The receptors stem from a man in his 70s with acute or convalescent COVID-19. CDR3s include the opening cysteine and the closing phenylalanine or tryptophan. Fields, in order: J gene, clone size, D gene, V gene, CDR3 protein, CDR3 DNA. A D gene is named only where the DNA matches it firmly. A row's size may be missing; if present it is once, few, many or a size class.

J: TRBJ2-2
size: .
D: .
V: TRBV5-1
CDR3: CASSLRRNTGELFF
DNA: TGCGCCAGCAGCTTGCGCAGGAACACCGGGGAGCTGTTTTTT

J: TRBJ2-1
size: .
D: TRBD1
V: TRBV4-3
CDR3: CASSQRQGNLDEQFF
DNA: TGCGCCAGCAGCCAGAGACAGGGGAACCTTGATGAGCAGTTCTTC

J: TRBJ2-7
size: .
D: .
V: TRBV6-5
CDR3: CASKAGSLSYEQYF
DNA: TGTGCCAGCAAGGCCGGGAGCCTTTCCTACGAGCAGTACTTC

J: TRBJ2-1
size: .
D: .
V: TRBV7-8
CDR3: CASSLEFTAYNEQFF
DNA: TGTGCCAGCAGCTTAGAGTTTACAGCTTACAATGAGCAGTTCTTC

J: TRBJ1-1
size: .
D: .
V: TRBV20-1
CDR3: CSASSPRGGTEAFF
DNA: TGCAGTGCTAGTTCCCCACGGGGAGGGACTGAAGCTTTCTTT

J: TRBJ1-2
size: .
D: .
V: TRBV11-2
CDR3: CASSLSGSTLYGYTF
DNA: TGTGCCAGCAGCCTTTCCGGGAGCACTCTCTATGGCTACACCTTC

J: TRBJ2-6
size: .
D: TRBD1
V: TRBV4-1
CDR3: CASSRGQGANSGANVLTF
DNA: TGCGCCAGCAGCCGAGGACAGGGGGCCAACTCTGGGGCCAACGTCCTGACTTTC

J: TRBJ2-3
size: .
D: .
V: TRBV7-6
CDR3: CASSSYTDTQYF
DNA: TGTGCCAGCAGCTCTTACACAGATACGCAGTATTTT

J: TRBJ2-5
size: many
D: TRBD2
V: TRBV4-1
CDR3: CASSQDLAGGRETQYF
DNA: TGCGCCAGCAGCCAAGATTTAGCGGGAGGGAGAGAGACCCAGTACTTC

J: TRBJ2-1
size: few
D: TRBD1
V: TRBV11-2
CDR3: CASSLTGQGASEQFF
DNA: TGTGCCAGCAGCTTAACGGGGCAGGGGGCAAGTGAGCAGTTCTTC

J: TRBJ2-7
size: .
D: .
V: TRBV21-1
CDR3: CASSMGLAAKSYEQYF
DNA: TGTGCCAGCAGCATGGGACTAGCGGCAAAAAGCTACGAGCAGTACTTC

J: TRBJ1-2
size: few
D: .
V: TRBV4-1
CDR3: CASSQRTVGTNYGYTF
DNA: TGCGCCAGCAGCCAAAGGACAGTGGGAACTAACTATGGCTACACCTTC

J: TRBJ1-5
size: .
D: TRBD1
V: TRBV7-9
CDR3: CASSLGDRGQPQHF
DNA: TGTGCCAGCAGCTTAGGGGACAGGGGACAGCCCCAGCATTTT

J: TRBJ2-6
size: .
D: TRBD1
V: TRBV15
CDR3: CATSTGQGQWGSGANVLTF
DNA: TGTGCCACCAGCACAGGACAGGGACAATGGGGCTCTGGGGCCAACGTCCTGACTTTC

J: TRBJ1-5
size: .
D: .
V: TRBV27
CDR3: CASSLSRARPQHF
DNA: TGTGCCAGCAGTTTATCCAGGGCACGGCCCCAGCATTTT